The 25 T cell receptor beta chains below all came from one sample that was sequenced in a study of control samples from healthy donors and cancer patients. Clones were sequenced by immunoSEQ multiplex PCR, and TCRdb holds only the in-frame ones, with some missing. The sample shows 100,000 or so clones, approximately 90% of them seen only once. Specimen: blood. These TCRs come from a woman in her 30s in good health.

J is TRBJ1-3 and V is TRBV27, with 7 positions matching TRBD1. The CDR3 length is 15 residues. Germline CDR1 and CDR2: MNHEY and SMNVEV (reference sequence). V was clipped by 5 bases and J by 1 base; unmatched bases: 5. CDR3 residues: CASSPRTGSGNTIYF. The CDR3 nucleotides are TGTGCCAGCAGTCCCCGGACAGGTTCTGGAAACACCATATATTTT.

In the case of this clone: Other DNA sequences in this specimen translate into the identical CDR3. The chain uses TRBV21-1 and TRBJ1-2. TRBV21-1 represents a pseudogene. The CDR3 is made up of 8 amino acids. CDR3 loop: CASSKRTF. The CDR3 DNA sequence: TGTGCCAGCAGCAAAAGGACCTTT.

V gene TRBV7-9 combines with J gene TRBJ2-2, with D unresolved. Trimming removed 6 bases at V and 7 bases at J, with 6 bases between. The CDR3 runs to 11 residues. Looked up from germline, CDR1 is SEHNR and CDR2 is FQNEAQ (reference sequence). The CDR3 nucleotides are TGTGCCAGCAGGCCTAACGGGGAGCTGTTTTTT. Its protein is CASRPNGELFF.

CDR3 region: CASSPDRDNYGYTF. CDR3 coding DNA: TGTGCCAGCAGTCCGGACAGGGACAACTATGGCTACACCTTC. The rearrangement links TRBV2 to TRBJ1-2, with 8 bases identical to TRBD1. Germline CDR1 and CDR2: SNHLY and FYNNEI. V lost 5 bases and J lost 2; bases outside the gene matches: 4. The CDR3 has 14 residues. Complete variable domain (other parts from reference TRBV2 and TRBJ1-2): EPEVTQTPSHQVTQMGQEVILRCVPISNHLYFYWYRQILGQKVEFLVSFYNNEISEKSEIFDDQFSVERPDGSNFTLKIRSTKLEDSAMYFCASSPDRDNYGYTFGSGTRLTVV.

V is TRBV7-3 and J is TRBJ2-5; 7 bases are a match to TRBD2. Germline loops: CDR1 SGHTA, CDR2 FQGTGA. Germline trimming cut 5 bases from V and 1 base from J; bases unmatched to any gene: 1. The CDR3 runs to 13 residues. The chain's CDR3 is CASSPGGQETQYF. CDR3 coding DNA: TGTGCCAGCAGCCCGGGGGGCCAAGAGACCCAGTACTTC.

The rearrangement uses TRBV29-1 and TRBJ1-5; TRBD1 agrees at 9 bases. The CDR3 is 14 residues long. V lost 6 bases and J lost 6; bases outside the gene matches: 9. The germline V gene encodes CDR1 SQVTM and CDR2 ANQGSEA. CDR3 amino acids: CSVIQGARSQPQHF. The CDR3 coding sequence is TGCAGCGTCATACAGGGGGCAAGGAGTCAGCCCCAGCATTTT.

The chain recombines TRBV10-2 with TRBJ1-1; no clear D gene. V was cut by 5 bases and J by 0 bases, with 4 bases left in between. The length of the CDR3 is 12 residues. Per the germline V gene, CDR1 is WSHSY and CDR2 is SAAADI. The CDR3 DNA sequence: TGCGCCAGCAGTCCGATGAACACTGAAGCTTTCTTT. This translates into CASSPMNTEAFF.

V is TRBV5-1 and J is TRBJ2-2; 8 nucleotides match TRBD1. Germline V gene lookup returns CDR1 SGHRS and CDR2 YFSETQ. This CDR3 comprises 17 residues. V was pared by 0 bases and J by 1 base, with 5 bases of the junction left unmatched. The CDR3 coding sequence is TGCGCCAGCAGCTTGGTGGCAGGGGGCTGGAACACCGGGGAGCTGTTTTTT. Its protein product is CASSLVAGGWNTGELFF. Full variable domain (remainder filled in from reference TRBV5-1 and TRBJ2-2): KAGVTQTPRYLIKTRGQQVTLSCSPISGHRSVSWYQQTPGQGLQFLFEYFSETQRNKGNFPGRFSGRQFSNSRSEMNVSTLELGDSALYLCASSLVAGGWNTGELFFGEGSRLTVL.

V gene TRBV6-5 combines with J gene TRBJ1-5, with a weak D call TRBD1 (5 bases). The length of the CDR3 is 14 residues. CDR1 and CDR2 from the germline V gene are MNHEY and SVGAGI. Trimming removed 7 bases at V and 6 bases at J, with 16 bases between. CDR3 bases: TGTGCCAGCAATGTGGGACGGGGGTCTCAGCCCCAGCATTTT. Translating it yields CASNVGRGSQPQHF.

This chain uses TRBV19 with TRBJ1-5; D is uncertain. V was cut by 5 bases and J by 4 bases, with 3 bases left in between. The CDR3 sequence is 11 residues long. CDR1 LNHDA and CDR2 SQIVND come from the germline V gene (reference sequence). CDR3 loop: CASSSNQPQHF. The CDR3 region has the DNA TGTGCCAGTAGTTCTAATCAGCCCCAGCATTTT.

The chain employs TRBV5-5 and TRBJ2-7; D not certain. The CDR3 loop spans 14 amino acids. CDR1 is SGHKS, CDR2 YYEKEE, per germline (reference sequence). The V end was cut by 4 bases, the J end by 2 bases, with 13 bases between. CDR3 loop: CASSTPESAYEQYF. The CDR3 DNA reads TGTGCCAGCAGCACGCCCGAGTCCGCCTACGAGCAGTACTTC.

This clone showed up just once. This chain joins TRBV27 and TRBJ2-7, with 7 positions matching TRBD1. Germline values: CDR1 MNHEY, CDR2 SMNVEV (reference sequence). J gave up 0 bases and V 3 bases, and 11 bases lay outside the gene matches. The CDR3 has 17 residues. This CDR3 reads CASSFRLLPGGSYEQYF. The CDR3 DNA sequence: TGTGCCAGCAGTTTCAGACTTTTGCCAGGGGGCTCCTACGAGCAGTACTTC.

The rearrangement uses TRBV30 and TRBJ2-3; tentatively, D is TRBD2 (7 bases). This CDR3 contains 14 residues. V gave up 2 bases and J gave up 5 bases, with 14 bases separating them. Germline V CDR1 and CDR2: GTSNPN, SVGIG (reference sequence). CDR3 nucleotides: TGTGCCTGGAGTCATGGGGGGGCGCAAGATACGCAGTATTTT. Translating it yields CAWSHGGAQDTQYF.

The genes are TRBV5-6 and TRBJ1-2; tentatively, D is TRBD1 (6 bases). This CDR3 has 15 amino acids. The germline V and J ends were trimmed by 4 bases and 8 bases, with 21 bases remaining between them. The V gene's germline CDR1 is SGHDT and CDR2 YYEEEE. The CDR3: CASSPYHRVQGGYTF. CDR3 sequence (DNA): TGTGCCAGCAGCCCGTATCACAGGGTGCAAGGGGGCTACACCTTC.

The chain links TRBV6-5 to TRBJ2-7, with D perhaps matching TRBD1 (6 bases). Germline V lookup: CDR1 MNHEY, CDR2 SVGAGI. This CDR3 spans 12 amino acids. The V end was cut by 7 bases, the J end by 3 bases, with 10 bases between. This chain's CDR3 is CASKTGYYEQYF. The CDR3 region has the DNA TGTGCCAGCAAGACAGGCTACTACGAGCAGTACTTC.

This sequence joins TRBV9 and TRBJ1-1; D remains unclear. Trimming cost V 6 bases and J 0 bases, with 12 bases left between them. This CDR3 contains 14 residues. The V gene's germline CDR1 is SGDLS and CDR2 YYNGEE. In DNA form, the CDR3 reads TGTGCCAGCACCTTGGGTAATTTGAACACTGAAGCTTTCTTT. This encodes CASTLGNLNTEAFF.

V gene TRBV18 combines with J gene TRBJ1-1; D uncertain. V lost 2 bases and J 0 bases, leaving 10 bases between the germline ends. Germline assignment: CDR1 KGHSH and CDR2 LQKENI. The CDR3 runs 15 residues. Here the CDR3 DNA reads TGTGCCAGCTCACCATTGGGCAGCATGAACACTGAAGCTTTCTTT. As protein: CASSPLGSMNTEAFF.

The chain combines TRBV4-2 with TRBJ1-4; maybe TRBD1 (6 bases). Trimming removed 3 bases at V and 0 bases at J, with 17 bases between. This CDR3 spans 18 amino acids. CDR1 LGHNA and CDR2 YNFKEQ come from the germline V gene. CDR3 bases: TGTGCCAGCAGCCATCCGGGACACCAAGATGCAACTAATGAAAAACTGTTTTTT. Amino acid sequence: CASSHPGHQDATNEKLFF.

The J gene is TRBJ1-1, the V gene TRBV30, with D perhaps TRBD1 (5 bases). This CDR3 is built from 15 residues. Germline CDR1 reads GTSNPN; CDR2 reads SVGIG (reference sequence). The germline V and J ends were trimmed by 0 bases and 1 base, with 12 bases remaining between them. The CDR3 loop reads CAWSVQDSRNTEAFF. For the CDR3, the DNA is TGTGCCTGGAGTGTACAGGACTCTAGGAACACTGAAGCTTTCTTT.

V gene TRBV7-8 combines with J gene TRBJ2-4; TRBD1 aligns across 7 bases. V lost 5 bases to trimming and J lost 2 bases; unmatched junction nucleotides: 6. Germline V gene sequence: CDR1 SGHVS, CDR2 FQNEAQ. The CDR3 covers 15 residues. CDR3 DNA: TGTGCCAGCAGCCCGACAGGGCTCTCCAAAAACATTCAGTACTTC. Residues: CASSPTGLSKNIQYF.

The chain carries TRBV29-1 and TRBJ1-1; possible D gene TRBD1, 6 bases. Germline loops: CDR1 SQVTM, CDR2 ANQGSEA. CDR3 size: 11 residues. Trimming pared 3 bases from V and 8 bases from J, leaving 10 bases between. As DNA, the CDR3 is TGCAGCGTTGATGGGGGGCGCGAAGCTTTCTTT. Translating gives CSVDGGREAFF.

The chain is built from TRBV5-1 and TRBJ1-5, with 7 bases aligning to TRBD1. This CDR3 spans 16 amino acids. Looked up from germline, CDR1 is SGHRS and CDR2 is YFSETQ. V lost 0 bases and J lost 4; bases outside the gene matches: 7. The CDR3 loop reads CASSLGGQAGNQPQHF. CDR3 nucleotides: TGCGCCAGCAGCTTGGGCGGACAGGCGGGTAATCAGCCCCAGCATTTT.

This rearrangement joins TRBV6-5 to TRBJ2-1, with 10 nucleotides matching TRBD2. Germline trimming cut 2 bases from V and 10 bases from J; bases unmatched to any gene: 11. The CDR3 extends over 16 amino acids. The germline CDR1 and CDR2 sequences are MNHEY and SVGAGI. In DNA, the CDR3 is TGTGCCAGCAGTTACGACCCCCTAGCGGGAGATGAGGAGCAGTTCTTC. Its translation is CASSYDPLAGDEEQFF.

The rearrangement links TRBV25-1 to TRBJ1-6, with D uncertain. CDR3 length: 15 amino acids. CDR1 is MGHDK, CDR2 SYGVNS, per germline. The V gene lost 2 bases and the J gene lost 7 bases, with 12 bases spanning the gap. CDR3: CASSENLQTNSPLHF. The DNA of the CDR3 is TGTGCCAGCAGTGAAAATCTACAAACCAATTCACCCCTCCACTTT.

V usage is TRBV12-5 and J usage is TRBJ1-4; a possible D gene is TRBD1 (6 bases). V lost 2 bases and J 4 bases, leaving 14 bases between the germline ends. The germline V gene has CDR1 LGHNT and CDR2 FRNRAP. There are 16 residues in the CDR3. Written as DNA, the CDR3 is TGTGCTAGTGGTTTGACCTCAACAGGGCTTAATGAAAAACTGTTTTTT. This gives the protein CASGLTSTGLNEKLFF.